One T cell receptor beta chain is described in this entry. Its specificity is unknown. Eight reactions per sample, run separately, yielded cDNA. One entry per CDR3 protein, without DNA, is what TCRdb gives after re-calling the 5' RACE reads. This sample's table has about 200,000 distinct CDR3 sequences. The CDR3 sequence is 15 residues long. The germline V gene has CDR1 SGHRS and CDR2 YFSETQ. This sample is part of a study of monozygotic twins with inflammatory bowel disease. General study results and limits: IBD patients exhibited fewer clonotypes shared with other individuals than healthy twins, particularly with disease activity. Using the inverse Simpson index, IBD patients had lower TCRbeta diversity than healthy co-twins. Similarity of repertoires did not differ between concordant and discordant twins, possibly from limited power.

The TCR comes from a human donor with ulcerative colitis or Crohn's disease, or a healthy co-twin of an affected twin (not recorded which). Sequencing was done on a sample of blood. The chain is built from TRBV5-1 and TRBJ2-5; TCRdb reports TRBD1, a call that lacks DNA to check it against. Here the CDR3 reads CASSRSGTGSETQYF.